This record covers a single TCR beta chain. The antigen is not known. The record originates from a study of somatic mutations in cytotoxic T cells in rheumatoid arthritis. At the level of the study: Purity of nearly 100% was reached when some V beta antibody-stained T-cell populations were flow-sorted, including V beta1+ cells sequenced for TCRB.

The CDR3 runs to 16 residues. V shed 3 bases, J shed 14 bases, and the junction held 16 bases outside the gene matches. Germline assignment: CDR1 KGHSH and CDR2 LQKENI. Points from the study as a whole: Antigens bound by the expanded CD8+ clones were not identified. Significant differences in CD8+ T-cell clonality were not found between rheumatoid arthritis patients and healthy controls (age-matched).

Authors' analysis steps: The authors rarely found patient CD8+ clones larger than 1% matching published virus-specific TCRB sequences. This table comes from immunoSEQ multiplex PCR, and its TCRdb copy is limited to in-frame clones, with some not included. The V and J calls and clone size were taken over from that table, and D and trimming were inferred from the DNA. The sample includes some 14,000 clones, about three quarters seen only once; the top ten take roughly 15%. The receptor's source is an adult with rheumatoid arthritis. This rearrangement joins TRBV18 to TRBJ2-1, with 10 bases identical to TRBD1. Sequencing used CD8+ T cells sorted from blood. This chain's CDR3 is CASSPGGTGDIEEEFF. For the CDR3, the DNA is TGTGCCAGCTCACCTGGGGGGACAGGGGACATAGAGGAAGAGTTCTTC.